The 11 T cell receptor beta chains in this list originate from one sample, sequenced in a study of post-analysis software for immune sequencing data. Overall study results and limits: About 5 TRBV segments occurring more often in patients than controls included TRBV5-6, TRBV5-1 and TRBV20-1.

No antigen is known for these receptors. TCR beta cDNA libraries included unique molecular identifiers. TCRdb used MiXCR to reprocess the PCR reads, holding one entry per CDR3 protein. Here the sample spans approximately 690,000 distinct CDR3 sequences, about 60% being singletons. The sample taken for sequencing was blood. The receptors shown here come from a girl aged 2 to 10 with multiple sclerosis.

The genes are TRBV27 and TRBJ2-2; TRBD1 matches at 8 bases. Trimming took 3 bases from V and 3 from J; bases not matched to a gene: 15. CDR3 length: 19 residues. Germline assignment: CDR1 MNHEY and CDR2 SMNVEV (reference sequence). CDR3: CASSFAGGGLIPDTGELFF. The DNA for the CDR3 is TGTGCCAGCAGTTTCGCAGGGGGCGGCCTAATCCCGGACACCGGGGAGCTGTTTTTT.

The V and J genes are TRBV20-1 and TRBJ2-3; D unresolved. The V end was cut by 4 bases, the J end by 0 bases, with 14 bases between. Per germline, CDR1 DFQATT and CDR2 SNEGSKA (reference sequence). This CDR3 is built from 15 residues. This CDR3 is CSATTPISSTDTQYF. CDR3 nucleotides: TGCAGTGCTACCACCCCTATCTCTAGCACAGATACGCAGTATTTT.

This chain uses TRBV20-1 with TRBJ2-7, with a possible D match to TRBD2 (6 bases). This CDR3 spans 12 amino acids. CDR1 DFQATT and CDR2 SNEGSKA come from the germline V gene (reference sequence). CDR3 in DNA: TGCAGGGGACTCGGAGCGTCCTACGAGCAGTACTTC. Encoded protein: CRGLGASYEQYF.

CDR3 amino acids: CASRLAASYEQYF. The CDR3 region has the DNA TGTGCCAGTAGACTAGCGGCCTCCTACGAGCAGTACTTC. The chain combines TRBV12-3 or TRBV12-4 with TRBJ2-7; 9 nucleotides line up with TRBD2. The CDR3 is made up of 13 amino acids. V trimming: 9 bases; J trimming: 0 bases; junction bases outside the gene matches: 3.

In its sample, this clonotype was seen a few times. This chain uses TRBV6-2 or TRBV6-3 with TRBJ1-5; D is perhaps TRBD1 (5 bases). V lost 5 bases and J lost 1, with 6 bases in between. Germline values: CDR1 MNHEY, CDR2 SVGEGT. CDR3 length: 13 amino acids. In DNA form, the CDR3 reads TGTGCCAGCAGTAGGGGCAGCAATCAGCCCCAGCATTTT. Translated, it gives CASSRGSNQPQHF.

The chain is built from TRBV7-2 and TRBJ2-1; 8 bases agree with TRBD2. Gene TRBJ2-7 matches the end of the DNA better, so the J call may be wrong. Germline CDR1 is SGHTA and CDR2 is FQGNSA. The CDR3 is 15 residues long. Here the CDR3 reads CASKREPGSYNEQYF. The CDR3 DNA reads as TGTGCCAGTAAGCGGGAGCCGGGATCCTACAATGAGCAGTACTTC.

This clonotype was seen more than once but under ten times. The CDR3 is CSVVSRTLSSYEQYF. Written as DNA, the CDR3 is TGCAGCGTTGTGTCCCGGACCCTGAGCTCCTACGAGCAGTACTTC. The J gene is TRBJ2-7, the V gene TRBV29-1, with unresolved D. The CDR3 runs 15 residues. V lost 4 bases, J lost 0 bases, and 16 bases lay in between. Per germline, CDR1 SQVTM and CDR2 ANQGSEA.

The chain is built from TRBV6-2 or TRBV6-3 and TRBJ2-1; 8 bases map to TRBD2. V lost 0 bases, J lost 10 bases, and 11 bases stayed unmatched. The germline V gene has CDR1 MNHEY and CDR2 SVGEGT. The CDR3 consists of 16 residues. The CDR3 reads CASSYSTAGGGGEQFF. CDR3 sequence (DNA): TGTGCCAGCAGTTACTCCACAGCCGGGGGGGGCGGCGAGCAGTTCTTC.

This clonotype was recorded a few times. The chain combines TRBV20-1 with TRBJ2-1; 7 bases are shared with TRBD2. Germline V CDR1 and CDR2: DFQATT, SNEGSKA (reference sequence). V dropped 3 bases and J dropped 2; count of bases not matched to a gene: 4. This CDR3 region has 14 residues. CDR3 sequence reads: CSASGGTTYNEQFF. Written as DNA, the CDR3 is TGCAGTGCTAGCGGGGGGACGACCTACAATGAGCAGTTCTTC.

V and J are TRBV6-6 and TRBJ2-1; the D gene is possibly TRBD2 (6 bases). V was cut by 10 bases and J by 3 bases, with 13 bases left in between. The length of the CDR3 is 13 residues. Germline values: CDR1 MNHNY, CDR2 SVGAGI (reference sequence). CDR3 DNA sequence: TGTGCCACCGAGACGGGGGTCTACAATGAGCAGTTCTTC. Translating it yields CATETGVYNEQFF.

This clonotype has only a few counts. The CDR3 protein is CASSRGWETQYF. CDR3 coding DNA: TGTGCCAGCAGTCGGGGGTGGGAGACCCAGTACTTC. The chain carries TRBV25-1 and TRBJ2-5; TRBD2 is a possible D gene (6 bases). Germline CDR1 is MGHDK and CDR2 is SYGVNS. The CDR3 is 12 amino acids. V was pared by 5 bases and J by 5 bases, with 9 bases between.